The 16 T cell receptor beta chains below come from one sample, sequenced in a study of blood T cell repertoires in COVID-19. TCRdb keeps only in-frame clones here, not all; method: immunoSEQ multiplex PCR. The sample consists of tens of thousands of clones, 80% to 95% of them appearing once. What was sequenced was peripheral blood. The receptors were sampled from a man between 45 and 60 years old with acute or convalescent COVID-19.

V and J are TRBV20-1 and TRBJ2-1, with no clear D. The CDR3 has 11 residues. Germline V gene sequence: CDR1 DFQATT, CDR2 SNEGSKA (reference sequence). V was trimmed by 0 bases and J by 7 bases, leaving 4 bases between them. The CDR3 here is CSAREANEQFF. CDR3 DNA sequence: TGCAGTGCTAGAGAAGCGAATGAGCAGTTCTTC.

CDR3: CASTSSAGSGANVLTF. CDR3 sequence (DNA): TGTGCCAGCACCTCATCGGCGGGATCTGGGGCCAACGTCCTGACTTTC. This chain connects TRBV7-8 to TRBJ2-6; D may be TRBD2 (6 bases). The CDR3 runs 16 residues. The V end was cut by 7 bases, the J end by 1 base, with 14 bases between. Germline loops: CDR1 SGHVS, CDR2 FQNEAQ. The variable domain in full, with the rest retrieved from reference TRBV7-8 and TRBJ2-6, is GAGVSQSPRYKVAKRGQDVALRCDPISGHVSLFWYQQALGQGPEFLTYFQNEAQLDKSGLPSDRFFAERPEGSVSTLKIQRTQQEDSAVYLCASTSSAGSGANVLTFGAGSRLTVL.

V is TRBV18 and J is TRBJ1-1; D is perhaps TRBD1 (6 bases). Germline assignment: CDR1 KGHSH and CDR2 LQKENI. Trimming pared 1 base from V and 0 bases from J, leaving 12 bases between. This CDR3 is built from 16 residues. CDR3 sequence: CASSPLTGTMNTEAFF. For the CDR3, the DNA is TGTGCCAGCTCACCACTGACCGGGACAATGAACACTGAAGCTTTCTTT.

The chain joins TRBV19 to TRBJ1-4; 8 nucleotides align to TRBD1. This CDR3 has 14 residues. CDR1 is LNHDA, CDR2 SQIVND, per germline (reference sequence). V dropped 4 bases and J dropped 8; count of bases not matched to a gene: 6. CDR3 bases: TGTGCCAGTAGTAGGGGGACAGGAGGGGAAAAACTGTTTTTT. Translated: CASSRGTGGEKLFF.

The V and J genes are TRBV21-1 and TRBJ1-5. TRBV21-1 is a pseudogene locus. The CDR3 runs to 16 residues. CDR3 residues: CASSKDDRGWRQPQHF. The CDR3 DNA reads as TGTGCCAGCAGCAAAGATGATCGGGGGTGGCGTCAGCCCCAGCATTTT.

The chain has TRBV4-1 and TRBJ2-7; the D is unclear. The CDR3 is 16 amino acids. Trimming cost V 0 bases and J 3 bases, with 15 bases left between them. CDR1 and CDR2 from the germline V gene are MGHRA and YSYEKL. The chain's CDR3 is CASSQEVQILVYEQYF. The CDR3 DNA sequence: TGCGCCAGCAGCCAAGAAGTCCAGATCCTAGTCTACGAGCAGTACTTC.

The chain's CDR3 is CASSLRHSSYEQYF. The CDR3, as DNA: TGCGCCAGCAGCCTAAGACACAGCTCCTACGAGCAGTACTTC. The V call is TRBV4-1, the J call TRBJ2-7; no clear D gene. The CDR3 runs 14 residues. The germline V gene encodes CDR1 MGHRA and CDR2 YSYEKL. V lost 4 bases to trimming and J lost 0 bases, with 10 bases between them.

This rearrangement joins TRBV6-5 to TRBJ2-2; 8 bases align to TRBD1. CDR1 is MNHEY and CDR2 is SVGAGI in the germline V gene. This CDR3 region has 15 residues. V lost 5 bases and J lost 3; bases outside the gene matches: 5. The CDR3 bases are TGTGCCAGCAGTCCCGACAGGGGCCACACCGGGGAGCTGTTTTTT. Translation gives CASSPDRGHTGELFF.

The CDR3 DNA is TGTGCCAGCAGTCACCGGGACAGGGCGACAGATACGCAGTATTTT. This encodes CASSHRDRATDTQYF. The rearrangement links TRBV5-6 to TRBJ2-3, with 9 positions matching TRBD1. CDR1 and CDR2 from the germline V gene are SGHDT and YYEEEE. CDR3 length equals 15 residues. Trimming removed 5 bases from V and 3 bases from J; junction bases left unmatched: 7.

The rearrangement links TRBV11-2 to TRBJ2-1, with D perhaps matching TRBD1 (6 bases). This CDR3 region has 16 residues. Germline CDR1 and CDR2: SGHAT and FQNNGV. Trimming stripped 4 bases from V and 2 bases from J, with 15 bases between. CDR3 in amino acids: CASSSTQGLAYNEQFF. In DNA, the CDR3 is TGTGCCAGCAGCTCAACTCAGGGGTTGGCCTACAATGAGCAGTTCTTC.

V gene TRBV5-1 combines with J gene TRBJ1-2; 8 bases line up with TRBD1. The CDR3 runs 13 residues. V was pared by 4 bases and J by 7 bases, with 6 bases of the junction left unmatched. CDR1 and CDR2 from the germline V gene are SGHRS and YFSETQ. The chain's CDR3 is CASSPDRVGGYTF. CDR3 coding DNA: TGCGCCAGCAGCCCGGACAGGGTAGGTGGCTACACCTTC.

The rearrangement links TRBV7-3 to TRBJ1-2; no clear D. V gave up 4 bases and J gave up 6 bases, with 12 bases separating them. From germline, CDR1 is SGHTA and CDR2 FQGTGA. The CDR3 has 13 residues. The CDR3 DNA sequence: TGTGCCAGCAGCTCAAATGCTGGAGATGGCTACACCTTC. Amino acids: CASSSNAGDGYTF.

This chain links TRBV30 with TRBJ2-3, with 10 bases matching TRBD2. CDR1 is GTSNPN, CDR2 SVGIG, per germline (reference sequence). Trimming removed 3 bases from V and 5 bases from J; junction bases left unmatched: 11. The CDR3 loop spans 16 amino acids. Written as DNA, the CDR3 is TGTGCCTGGAGAGATAAAGCGGGGGGGCCCAAAGATACGCAGTATTTT. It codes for CAWRDKAGGPKDTQYF. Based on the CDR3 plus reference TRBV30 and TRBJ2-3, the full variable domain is SQTIHQWPATLVQPVGSPLSLECTVEGTSNPNLYWYRQAAGRGLQLLFYSVGIGQISSEVPQNLSASRPQDRQFILSSKKLLLSDSGFYLCAWRDKAGGPKDTQYFGPGTRLTVL.

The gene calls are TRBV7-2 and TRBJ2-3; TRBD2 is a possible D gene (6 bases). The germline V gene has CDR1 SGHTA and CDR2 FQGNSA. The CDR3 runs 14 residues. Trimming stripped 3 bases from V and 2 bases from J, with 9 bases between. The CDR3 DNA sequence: TGTGCCAGCAGCTTGGGACTTACCACAGATACGCAGTATTTT. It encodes CASSLGLTTDTQYF.

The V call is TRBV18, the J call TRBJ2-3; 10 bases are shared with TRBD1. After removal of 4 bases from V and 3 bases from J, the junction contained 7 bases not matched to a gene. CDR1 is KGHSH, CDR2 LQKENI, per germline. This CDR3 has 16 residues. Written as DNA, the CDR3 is TGTGCCAGCTCACGACGGGACAGGGGCGAGACAGATACGCAGTATTTT. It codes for CASSRRDRGETDTQYF.

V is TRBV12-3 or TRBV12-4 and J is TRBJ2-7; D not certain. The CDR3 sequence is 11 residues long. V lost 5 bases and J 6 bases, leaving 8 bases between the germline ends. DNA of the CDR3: TGTGCCAGCAGTATCAGTGGCGAGCAGTACTTC. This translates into CASSISGEQYF.